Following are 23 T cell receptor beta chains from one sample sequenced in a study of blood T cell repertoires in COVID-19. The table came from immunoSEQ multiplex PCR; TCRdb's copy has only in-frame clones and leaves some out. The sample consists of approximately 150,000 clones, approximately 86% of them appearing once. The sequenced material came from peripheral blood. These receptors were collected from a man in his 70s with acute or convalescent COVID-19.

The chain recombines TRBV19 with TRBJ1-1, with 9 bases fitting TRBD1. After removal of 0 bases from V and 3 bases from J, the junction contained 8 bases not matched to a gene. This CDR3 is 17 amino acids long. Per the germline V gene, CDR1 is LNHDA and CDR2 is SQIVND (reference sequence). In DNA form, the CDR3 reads TGTGCCAGTAGTATAGATCCGGACAGGGGTTGGGACACTGAAGCTTTCTTT. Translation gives CASSIDPDRGWDTEAFF.

The CDR3 loop reads CASTSYPSGYGYTF. The CDR3 coding sequence is TGTGCCAGTACCTCATACCCAAGCGGCTATGGCTACACCTTC. This chain links TRBV27 with TRBJ1-2; D gene ambiguous. CDR1 is MNHEY and CDR2 is SMNVEV in the germline V gene (reference sequence). This CDR3 contains 14 residues. V was shortened by 9 bases and J by 4 bases, with 18 bases between the two germline ends.

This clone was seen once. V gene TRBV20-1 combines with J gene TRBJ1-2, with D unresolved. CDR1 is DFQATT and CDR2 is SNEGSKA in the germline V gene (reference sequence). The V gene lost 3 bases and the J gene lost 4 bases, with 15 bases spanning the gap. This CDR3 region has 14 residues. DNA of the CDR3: TGCAGTGCTAGTAAGGCCGGGAGCTCCTATGGCTACACCTTC. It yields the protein CSASKAGSSYGYTF.

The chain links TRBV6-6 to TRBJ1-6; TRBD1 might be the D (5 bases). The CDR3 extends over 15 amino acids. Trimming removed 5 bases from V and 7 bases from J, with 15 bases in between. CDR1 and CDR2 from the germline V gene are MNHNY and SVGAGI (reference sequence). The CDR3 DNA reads TGTGCCAGCAGTCTCTTAGACAGCCAGAATTCACCCCTCCACTTT. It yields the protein CASSLLDSQNSPLHF.

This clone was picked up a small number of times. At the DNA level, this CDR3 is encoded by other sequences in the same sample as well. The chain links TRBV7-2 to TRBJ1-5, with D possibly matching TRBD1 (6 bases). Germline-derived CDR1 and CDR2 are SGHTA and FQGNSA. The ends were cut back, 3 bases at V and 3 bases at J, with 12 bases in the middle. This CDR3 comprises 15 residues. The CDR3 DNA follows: TGTGCCAGCAGCTTGGACGGACAGCCCAATCAGCCCCAGCATTTT. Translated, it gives CASSLDGQPNQPQHF.

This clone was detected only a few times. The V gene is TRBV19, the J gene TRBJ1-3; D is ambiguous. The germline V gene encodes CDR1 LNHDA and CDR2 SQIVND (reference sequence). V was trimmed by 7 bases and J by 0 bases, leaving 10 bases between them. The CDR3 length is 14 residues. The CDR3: CASKEEISGNTIYF. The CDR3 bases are TGTGCCAGTAAAGAGGAAATCTCTGGAAACACCATATATTTT.

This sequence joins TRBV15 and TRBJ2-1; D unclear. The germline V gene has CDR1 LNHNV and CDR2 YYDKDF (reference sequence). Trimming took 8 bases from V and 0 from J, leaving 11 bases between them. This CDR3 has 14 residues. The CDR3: CATARPGSYNEQFF. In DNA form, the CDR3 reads TGTGCCACCGCCCGCCCCGGCTCCTACAATGAGCAGTTCTTC.

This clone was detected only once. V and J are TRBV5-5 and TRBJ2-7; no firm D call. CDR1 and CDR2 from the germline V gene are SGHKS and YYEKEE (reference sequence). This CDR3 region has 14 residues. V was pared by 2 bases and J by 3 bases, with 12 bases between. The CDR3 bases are TGTGCCAGCAGCTTACGAGTCGCGGACTACGAGCAGTACTTC. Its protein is CASSLRVADYEQYF.

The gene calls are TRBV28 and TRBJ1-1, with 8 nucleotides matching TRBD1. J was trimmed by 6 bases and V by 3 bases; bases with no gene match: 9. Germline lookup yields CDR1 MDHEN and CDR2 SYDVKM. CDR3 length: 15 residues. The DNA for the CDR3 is TGTGCCAGCAGTTTTGGTCAGGGGGCCTGGGCTGAAGCTTTCTTT. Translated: CASSFGQGAWAEAFF. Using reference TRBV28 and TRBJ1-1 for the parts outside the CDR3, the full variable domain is DVKVTQSSRYLVKRTGEKVFLECVQDMDHENMFWYRQDPGLGLRLIYFSYDVKMKEKGDIPEGYSVSREKKERFSLILESASTNQTSMYLCASSFGQGAWAEAFFGQGTRLTVV.

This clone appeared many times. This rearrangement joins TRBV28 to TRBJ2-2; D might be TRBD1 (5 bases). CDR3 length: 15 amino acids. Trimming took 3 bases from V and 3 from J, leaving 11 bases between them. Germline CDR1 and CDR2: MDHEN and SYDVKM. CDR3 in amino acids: CASSLTVTYTGELFF. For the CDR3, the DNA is TGTGCCAGCAGTTTGACAGTGACGTACACCGGGGAGCTGTTTTTT. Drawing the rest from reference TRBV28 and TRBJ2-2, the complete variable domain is DVKVTQSSRYLVKRTGEKVFLECVQDMDHENMFWYRQDPGLGLRLIYFSYDVKMKEKGDIPEGYSVSREKKERFSLILESASTNQTSMYLCASSLTVTYTGELFFGEGSRLTVL.

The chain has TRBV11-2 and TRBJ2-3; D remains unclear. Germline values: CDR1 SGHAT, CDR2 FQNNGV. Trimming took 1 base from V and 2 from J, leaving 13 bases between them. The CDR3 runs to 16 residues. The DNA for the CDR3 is TGTGCCAGCAGCTTAGTTGTTAGCTGGTACACAGATACGCAGTATTTT. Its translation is CASSLVVSWYTDTQYF.

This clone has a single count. The CDR3 loop reads CASSSRTSYEQYF. The CDR3 DNA is TGTGCCAGCAGCTCTAGGACAAGCTACGAGCAGTACTTC. V usage is TRBV11-2 and J usage is TRBJ2-7; weak D call: TRBD1 (5 bases). Germline V gives CDR1 SGHAT, CDR2 FQNNGV. With 4 bases removed from V and 3 bases from J, the gap between germline ends came to 10 bases. This CDR3 region has 13 residues.

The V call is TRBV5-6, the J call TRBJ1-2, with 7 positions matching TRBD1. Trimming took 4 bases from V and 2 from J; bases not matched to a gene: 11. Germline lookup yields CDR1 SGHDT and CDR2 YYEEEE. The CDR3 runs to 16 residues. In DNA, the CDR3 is TGTGCCAGCAGCCGTCTCTTGAGGGACAGCAACTATGGCTACACCTTC. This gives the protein CASSRLLRDSNYGYTF.

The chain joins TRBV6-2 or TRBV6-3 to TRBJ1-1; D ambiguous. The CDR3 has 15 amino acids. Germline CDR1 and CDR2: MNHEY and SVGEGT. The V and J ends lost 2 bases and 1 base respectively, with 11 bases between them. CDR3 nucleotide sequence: TGTGCCAGCAGTTACGACGAGGGATGGAACACTGAAGCTTTCTTT. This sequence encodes CASSYDEGWNTEAFF.

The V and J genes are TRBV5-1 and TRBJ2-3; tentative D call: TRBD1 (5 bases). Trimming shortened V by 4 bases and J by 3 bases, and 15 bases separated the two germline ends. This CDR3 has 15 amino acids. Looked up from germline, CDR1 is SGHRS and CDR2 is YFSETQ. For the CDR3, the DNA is TGCGCCAGCAGCCTCGATGGGGCTACGACAGATACGCAGTATTTT. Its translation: CASSLDGATTDTQYF.

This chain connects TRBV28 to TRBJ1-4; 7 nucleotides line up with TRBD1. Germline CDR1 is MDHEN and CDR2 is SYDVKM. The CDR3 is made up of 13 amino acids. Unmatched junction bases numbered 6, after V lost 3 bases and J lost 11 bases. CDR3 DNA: TGTGCCAGCAGTTTGAGGGGGCTGAGGAAACTGTTTTTT. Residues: CASSLRGLRKLFF.

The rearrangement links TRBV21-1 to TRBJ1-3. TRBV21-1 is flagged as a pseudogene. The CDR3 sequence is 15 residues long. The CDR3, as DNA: TGTGCCAGCAGCAAAGTTAGAGGATCTGGAAACACCATATATTTT. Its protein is CASSKVRGSGNTIYF.

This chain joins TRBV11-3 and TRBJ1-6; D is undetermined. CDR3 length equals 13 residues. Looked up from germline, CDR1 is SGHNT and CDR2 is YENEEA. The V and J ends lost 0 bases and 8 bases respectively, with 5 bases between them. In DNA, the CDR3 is TGTGCCAGCAGCTTAGACCCCTATTCACCCCTCCACTTT. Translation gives CASSLDPYSPLHF.

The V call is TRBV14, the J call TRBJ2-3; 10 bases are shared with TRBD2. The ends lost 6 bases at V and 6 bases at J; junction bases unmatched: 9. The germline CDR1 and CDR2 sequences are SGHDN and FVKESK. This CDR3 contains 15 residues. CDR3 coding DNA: TGTGCCAGCAGGCCAACTAGCGGGACCCCCGATACGCAGTATTTT. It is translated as CASRPTSGTPDTQYF.

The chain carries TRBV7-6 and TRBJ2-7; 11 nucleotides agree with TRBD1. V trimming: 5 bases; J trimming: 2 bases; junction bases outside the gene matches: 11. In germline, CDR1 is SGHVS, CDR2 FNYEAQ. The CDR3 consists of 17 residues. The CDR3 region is CASSPHTPGQGAYEQYF. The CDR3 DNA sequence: TGTGCCAGCAGCCCTCACACTCCGGGACAGGGGGCCTACGAGCAGTACTTC.

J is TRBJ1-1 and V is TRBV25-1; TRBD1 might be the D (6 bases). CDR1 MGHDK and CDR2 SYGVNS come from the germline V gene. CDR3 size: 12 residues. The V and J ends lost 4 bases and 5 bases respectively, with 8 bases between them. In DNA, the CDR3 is TGTGCCAGCAGTGCCAGGGGAACTGAAGCTTTCTTT. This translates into CASSARGTEAFF.

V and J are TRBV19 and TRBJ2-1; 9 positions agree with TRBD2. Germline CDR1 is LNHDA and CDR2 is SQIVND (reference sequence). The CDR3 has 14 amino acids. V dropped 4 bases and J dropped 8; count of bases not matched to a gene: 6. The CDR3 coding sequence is TGTGCCAGTAGTAGACTAGCGGAGAGGGATGAGCAGTTCTTC. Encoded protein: CASSRLAERDEQFF.

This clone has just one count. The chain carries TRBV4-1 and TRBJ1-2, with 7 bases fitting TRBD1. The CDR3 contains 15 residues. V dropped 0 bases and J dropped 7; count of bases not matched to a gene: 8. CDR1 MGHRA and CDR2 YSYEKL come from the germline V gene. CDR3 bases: TGCGCCAGCAGCCAAGATAGAACAGGGGTGGTTGGCTACACCTTC. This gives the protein CASSQDRTGVVGYTF.